The TCR beta chain described here comes from a study of tumor and adjacent non-tumor tissue in lung cancer. Study outcomes and limitations: Shorter survival was associated with higher TCR diversity in tumors. Tumor repertoires had a smaller top 100 clone share than normal lung. TCR diversity was significantly greater in tumor than normal lung tissue.

In this sample, this clonotype turned up once. Its specificity is unknown. No cell sorting was done before RNA was extracted from the tissue. Distant lung tissue was collected more than 3 cm away from the tumor edge. A modified ARM-PCR protocol with three rounds of nested PCR amplified TCRbeta. TCRdb passed the multiplex PCR reads through MiXCR, listing each CDR3 protein once. This sample carries fewer than 75,000 distinct CDR3 sequences, around 82% of them seen once, and the ten largest clones take under 55%. Material: distant non-tumor lung tissue. This clonotype originated in a man aged 55-75 years with non-small cell lung cancer.

The DNA of the CDR3 is TGCAGTGCTACTATAGGGGACCATCAGCCCCAGCATTTT. It specifies CSATIGDHQPQHF. The V gene is TRBV20-1, the J gene TRBJ1-5, with D perhaps TRBD1 (5 bases). Germline assignment: CDR1 DFQATT and CDR2 SNEGSKA (reference sequence). The CDR3 is 13 residues long. Trimming took off 4 bases at V and 5 bases at J, with 12 bases between the two ends.